These 28 T cell receptor beta chains originate from one sample sequenced in a study of shared clonotypes between healthy human individuals. The data were produced by immunoSEQ multiplex PCR, yet TCRdb's version contains in-frame clones alone and is incomplete. The data hold 300,000 to 400,000 clones, with around 67% observed a single time. Input material: memory CD4+ T cells sorted from blood. The subset: CD45RA-negative fraction. The receptor source for this set is a man in his thirties or forties in good health.

This clone was seen only a few times. The chain is built from TRBV7-6 and TRBJ1-2; D might be TRBD1 (5 bases). Germline assignment: CDR1 SGHVS and CDR2 FNYEAQ. The CDR3 consists of 16 residues. V gave up 5 bases and J gave up 5 bases, with 21 bases separating them. The CDR3 loop reads CASSPSGGGMLYGYTF. The CDR3 DNA reads as TGTGCCAGCAGCCCGTCCGGGGGGGGGATGCTATATGGCTACACCTTC.

The rearrangement joins TRBV7-2 to TRBJ2-7; 9 bases match TRBD2. With 5 bases clipped from V and 5 bases from J, the junction kept 7 bases outside the gene matches. The germline CDR1 and CDR2 sequences are SGHTA and FQGNSA. This CDR3 is built from 14 residues. The CDR3 sequence is CASSRSGSGNEQYF. The DNA of the CDR3 is TGTGCCAGCAGCCGTAGCGGGAGTGGAAACGAGCAGTACTTC.

The V and J genes are TRBV19 and TRBJ2-1; 10 bases fit TRBD1. With 4 bases clipped from V and 3 bases from J, the junction kept 15 bases outside the gene matches. The germline CDR1 and CDR2 sequences are LNHDA and SQIVND (reference sequence). This CDR3 spans 19 amino acids. The CDR3 is CASSTIPGTGVLLYNEQFF. CDR3 bases: TGTGCCAGTAGTACAATTCCCGGGACAGGGGTTCTGCTCTACAATGAGCAGTTCTTC.

This clone was picked up a small number of times. The chain carries TRBV28 and TRBJ1-1; 8 nucleotides match TRBD1. Germline CDR1 and CDR2: MDHEN and SYDVKM. The V segment lost 7 bases and the J segment 1 base; nucleotides outside the gene matches: 5. The CDR3 is 14 residues long. Here the CDR3 DNA reads TGTGCCAGCATTTCAGGGGGCCCGAACACTGAAGCTTTCTTT. Amino acid sequence: CASISGGPNTEAFF.

This chain joins TRBV4-3 and TRBJ2-5; no firm D call. From germline, CDR1 is LGHNA and CDR2 YSLEER. The CDR3 covers 14 residues. Trimming shortened V by 0 bases and J by 1 base, and 6 bases separated the two germline ends. The CDR3 is CASSQDLGQETQYF. The CDR3 DNA reads TGCGCCAGCAGCCAAGATTTGGGCCAAGAGACCCAGTACTTC.

In its sample, this clone was seen once. The chain recombines TRBV5-5 with TRBJ2-7, with 7 bases fitting TRBD2. V shed 5 bases, J shed 3 bases, and the junction held 8 bases outside the gene matches. The germline V gene has CDR1 SGHKS and CDR2 YYEKEE (reference sequence). This CDR3 has 14 amino acids. CDR3 loop: CASSPAGKRYEQYF. For the CDR3, the DNA is TGTGCCAGCAGTCCAGCGGGGAAACGCTACGAGCAGTACTTC.

The V and J genes are TRBV6-4 and TRBJ1-2, with D possibly TRBD1 on 5 matching bases. Looked up from germline, CDR1 is MRHNA and CDR2 is SNTAGT. Trimming took off 6 bases at V and 8 bases at J, with 10 bases between the two ends. The CDR3 length is 11 residues. CDR3 amino acids: CASSGGAGYTF. DNA of the CDR3: TGTGCCAGCAGCGGAGGGGCCGGCTACACCTTC.

The CDR3 region is CASNRERLNTEAFF. In DNA, the CDR3 is TGTGCCAGCAACAGGGAAAGGTTGAACACTGAAGCTTTCTTT. The chain joins TRBV5-8 to TRBJ1-1; D might be TRBD1 (6 bases). There are 14 residues in the CDR3. CDR1 is SGHTS and CDR2 is YDEGEE in the germline V gene. Trimming took off 6 bases at V and 0 bases at J, with 12 bases between the two ends.

The DNA of the CDR3 is TGTGCCTGGGACTATAAAGCACTAGCGGACTACGAGCAGTACTTC. Protein sequence: CAWDYKALADYEQYF. J is TRBJ2-7 and V is TRBV30; 8 bases are shared with TRBD2. Germline trimming cut 5 bases from V and 3 bases from J; bases unmatched to any gene: 12. CDR1 is GTSNPN and CDR2 is SVGIG in the germline V gene (reference sequence). The CDR3 totals 15 residues.

The gene calls are TRBV7-2 and TRBJ2-1; a possible D gene is TRBD1 (6 bases). V dropped 2 bases and J dropped 2 bases, with 19 bases sitting between them. The CDR3 has 18 amino acids. Germline V gene sequence: CDR1 SGHTA, CDR2 FQGNSA. This chain's CDR3 is CASSLRETGFGPYNEQFF. CDR3 DNA sequence: TGTGCCAGCAGCTTAAGGGAAACAGGGTTTGGTCCCTACAATGAGCAGTTCTTC.

The V gene is TRBV6-5, the J gene TRBJ1-2; no clear D gene. The ends were cut back, 7 bases at V and 7 bases at J, with 10 bases in the middle. Germline V CDR1 and CDR2: MNHEY, SVGAGI. CDR3 size: 11 residues. The CDR3 DNA reads TGTGCCAGCACCCAAGGGAGTGGCTACACCTTC. As protein: CASTQGSGYTF.

For the CDR3, the DNA is TGTGCCAGCAGCCCGGACTTGATCTATGGCTACACCTTC. It yields the protein CASSPDLIYGYTF. The V and J genes are TRBV5-4 and TRBJ1-2, with D hard to call. This CDR3 contains 13 residues. V was trimmed by 4 bases and J by 4 bases, leaving 11 bases between them. Germline CDR1 SGHNT, CDR2 YYREEE (reference sequence).

This clone appeared a few times. The CDR3 region is CASRPGQARETQYF. The DNA for the CDR3 is TGTGCCTCAAGGCCGGGACAGGCAAGAGAGACCCAGTACTTC. The chain carries TRBV28 and TRBJ2-5, with 8 nucleotides matching TRBD1. This CDR3 spans 14 amino acids. Trimming cost V 11 bases and J 4 bases; bases outside gene matches: 12. Germline V gene sequence: CDR1 MDHEN, CDR2 SYDVKM.

The chain uses TRBV7-9 and TRBJ2-5; 8 bases match TRBD2. CDR3 size: 14 residues. Germline V CDR1 and CDR2: SEHNR, FQNEAQ (reference sequence). Unmatched junction bases numbered 3, after V lost 3 bases and J lost 3 bases. The CDR3 sequence is CASSFTGREETQYF. In nucleotides, the CDR3 is TGTGCCAGCAGCTTTACCGGGAGGGAAGAGACCCAGTACTTC.

This clone was seen more than once but under ten times. The rearrangement joins TRBV4-1 to TRBJ1-2; the D gene is possibly TRBD1 (5 bases). Germline CDR1 MGHRA, CDR2 YSYEKL. This CDR3 region has 14 residues. The V end was cut by 7 bases, the J end by 4 bases, with 16 bases between. DNA of the CDR3: TGCGCCAGCAACCACCGGGACGAACTCTATGGCTACACCTTC. Its translation is CASNHRDELYGYTF.

The chain couples TRBV7-9 to TRBJ2-3; D might be TRBD2 (6 bases). V gave up 2 bases and J gave up 6 bases, with 15 bases separating them. There are 15 residues in the CDR3. Germline lookup yields CDR1 SEHNR and CDR2 FQNEAQ (reference sequence). The CDR3 region has the DNA TGTGCCAGCAGCTTATCTTCGGGAGTTTGGGATACGCAGTATTTT. This translates into CASSLSSGVWDTQYF. Filled out from reference TRBV7-9 and TRBJ2-3, the complete variable domain reads DTGVSQNPRHKITKRGQNVTFRCDPISEHNRLYWYRQTLGQGPEFLTYFQNEAQLEKSRLLSDRFSAERPKGSFSTLEIQRTEQGDSAMYLCASSLSSGVWDTQYFGPGTRLTVL.

A few counts support this clone. The gene calls are TRBV6-5 and TRBJ2-2; a possible D gene is TRBD1 (6 bases). This CDR3 comprises 15 residues. Germline CDR1 is MNHEY and CDR2 is SVGAGI. V was shortened by 6 bases and J by 6 bases, with 17 bases between the two germline ends. Written as DNA, the CDR3 is TGTGCCAGCAGCCGGGACACTAATTGGCCCGGGGAGCTGTTTTTT. This sequence encodes CASSRDTNWPGELFF.

The chain employs TRBV28 and TRBJ1-2; TRBD1 matches at 7 bases. This CDR3 spans 13 amino acids. V lost 6 bases to trimming and J lost 8 bases; unmatched junction nucleotides: 9. Germline CDR1 reads MDHEN; CDR2 reads SYDVKM. The CDR3 region has the DNA TGTGCCAGCAGGCCCACGACAGGGATCGGCTACACCTTC. This gives the protein CASRPTTGIGYTF.

This clone has a handful of counts. The rearrangement links TRBV28 to TRBJ1-5; a weak D match, TRBD1 (6 bases). CDR3 length: 16 residues. Per the germline V gene, CDR1 is MDHEN and CDR2 is SYDVKM. Trimming cost V 6 bases and J 4 bases, with 19 bases left between them. DNA of the CDR3: TGTGCCAGCAGACCCGGGGTGGTGGGGGCGAATCAGCCCCAGCATTTT. Its translation: CASRPGVVGANQPQHF. The variable domain in full, completed from reference TRBV28 and TRBJ1-5, reads DVKVTQSSRYLVKRTGEKVFLECVQDMDHENMFWYRQDPGLGLRLIYFSYDVKMKEKGDIPEGYSVSREKKERFSLILESASTNQTSMYLCASRPGVVGANQPQHFGDGTRLSIL.

The chain couples TRBV28 to TRBJ2-6, with D perhaps given as TRBD1 or TRBD2 (5 bases each). The germline V gene encodes CDR1 MDHEN and CDR2 SYDVKM. V was cut by 8 bases and J by 0 bases, with 20 bases left in between. The CDR3 is 18 residues long. The CDR3 nucleotides read TGTGCCAGCGGGGGTGGTATGGGAGTCCCCTCTGGGGCCAACGTCCTGACTTTC. Translated: CASGGGMGVPSGANVLTF.

V usage is TRBV11-2 and J usage is TRBJ2-7; TRBD1 aligns across 7 bases. The J segment lost 0 bases and the V segment lost 5 bases, leaving 4 bases of the junction unmatched. From germline, CDR1 is SGHAT and CDR2 FQNNGV. CDR3 length: 14 amino acids. The CDR3 bases are TGTGCCAGCAGCCTCCGGGACAGCTCCTACGAGCAGTACTTC. Protein product: CASSLRDSSYEQYF.

This clone was found a few times. This chain uses TRBV5-4 with TRBJ2-6; D gene uncertain. Germline V CDR1 and CDR2: SGHNT, YYREEE (reference sequence). The CDR3 is 18 residues long. V was trimmed by 3 bases and J by 4 bases, leaving 20 bases between them. The CDR3 region is CASSSARLGSLGANVLTF. The DNA of the CDR3 is TGTGCCAGCAGCTCCGCACGGTTGGGTTCGTTGGGGGCCAACGTCCTGACTTTC.

The chain has TRBV7-9 and TRBJ2-1; the match to TRBD2 covers 10 bases. The CDR3 is made up of 16 amino acids. The ends lost 5 bases at V and 4 bases at J; junction bases unmatched: 8. From germline, CDR1 is SEHNR and CDR2 FQNEAQ (reference sequence). The CDR3 DNA is TGTGCCAGCAGCCTCTGGCTAGCGGGGGTTTACAATGAGCAGTTCTTC. As protein: CASSLWLAGVYNEQFF. The complete variable domain, with remaining parts taken from reference TRBV7-9 and TRBJ2-1, reads DTGVSQNPRHKITKRGQNVTFRCDPISEHNRLYWYRQTLGQGPEFLTYFQNEAQLEKSRLLSDRFSAERPKGSFSTLEIQRTEQGDSAMYLCASSLWLAGVYNEQFFGPGTRLTVL.

This clone was counted only a few times. This chain joins TRBV11-3 and TRBJ2-1, with D perhaps matching TRBD2 (6 bases). Germline V lookup: CDR1 SGHNT, CDR2 YENEEA. Trimming removed 1 base at V and 9 bases at J, with 19 bases between. This CDR3 has 16 amino acids. Here the CDR3 reads CASSLVGTGLLVEQFF. CDR3 nucleotide sequence: TGTGCCAGCAGCTTAGTCGGGACTGGGCTTCTGGTTGAGCAGTTCTTC.

This clone was seen once. The V gene is TRBV7-9, the J gene TRBJ1-1, with D possibly TRBD1 on 5 matching bases. The V end was cut by 5 bases, the J end by 1 base, with 17 bases between. CDR3 length: 16 amino acids. Germline-derived CDR1 and CDR2 are SEHNR and FQNEAQ (reference sequence). The CDR3 here is CASSKRDGLSNTEAFF. CDR3 in DNA: TGTGCCAGCAGCAAGAGGGACGGCTTATCGAACACTGAAGCTTTCTTT.

The chain couples TRBV6-5 to TRBJ1-2, with D perhaps matching TRBD1 (5 bases). The CDR3 runs 14 residues. The germline V gene has CDR1 MNHEY and CDR2 SVGAGI. V shed 6 bases and J shed 6 bases, with 17 bases lying between them. The CDR3: CASSRPDTSNGYTF. CDR3 nucleotides: TGTGCCAGCAGCCGCCCGGACACCTCGAATGGCTACACCTTC.

The chain couples TRBV30 to TRBJ1-4; D is possibly TRBD1 (5 bases). This CDR3 is built from 11 residues. In germline, CDR1 is GTSNPN, CDR2 SVGIG (reference sequence). Trimming took 4 bases from V and 10 from J, leaving 10 bases between them. CDR3 protein: CAWKPGRKLFF. Written as DNA, the CDR3 is TGTGCCTGGAAACCGGGGCGAAAACTGTTTTTT.

The CDR3 here is CASSLKGWSSGANVLTF. The CDR3 region has the DNA TGTGCCAGCAGTTTGAAAGGATGGAGCTCTGGGGCCAACGTCCTGACTTTC. The V and J genes are TRBV27 and TRBJ2-6; D not certain. The CDR3 runs 17 residues. V lost 3 bases and J 0 bases, leaving 12 bases between the germline ends. Germline CDR1 and CDR2: MNHEY and SMNVEV (reference sequence).